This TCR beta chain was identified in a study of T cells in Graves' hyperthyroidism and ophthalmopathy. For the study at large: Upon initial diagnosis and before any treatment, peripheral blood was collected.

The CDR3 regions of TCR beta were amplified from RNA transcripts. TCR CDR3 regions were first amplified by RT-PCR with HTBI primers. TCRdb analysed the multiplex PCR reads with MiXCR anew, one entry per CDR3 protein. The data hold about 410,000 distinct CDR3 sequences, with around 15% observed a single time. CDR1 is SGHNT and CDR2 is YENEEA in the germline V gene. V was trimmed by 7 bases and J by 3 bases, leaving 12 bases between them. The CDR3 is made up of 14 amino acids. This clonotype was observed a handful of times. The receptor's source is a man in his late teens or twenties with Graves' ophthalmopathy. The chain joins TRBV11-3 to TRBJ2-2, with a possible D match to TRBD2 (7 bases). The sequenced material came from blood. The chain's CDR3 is CASTGGPDTGELFF. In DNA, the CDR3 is TGTGCCAGCACCGGGGGGCCCGACACCGGGGAGCTGTTTTTT.